The rows below give T cell receptor beta chains drawn from one sample of a study of T cells in localized non-small cell lung cancer. Assay: immunoSEQ multiplex PCR; the TCRdb copy retains only in-frame clones and omits some. This table holds about 61,000 clones, over 85% found once. The material sequenced was peripheral blood, taken before any cancer treatment. These receptors originate from a man between 40 and 70 years old with stage I squamous cell lung carcinoma. CDR3s include the opening cysteine and the closing phenylalanine or tryptophan. Fields, in order: clone size, J gene, V gene, CDR3 protein. Where a row states a size, it is once, few, many or the class of an expanded clone; other rows omit it.

>NA|TRBJ1-5|TRBV28
CASGGDFSNQPQHF
>NA|TRBJ1-1|TRBV28
CASSLHHTPEAFF
>NA|TRBJ2-1|TRBV21-1
CASSAVPGLAGGCYNEQFF
>NA|TRBJ2-7|TRBV28
CASIFGTGVYEQYF
>NA|TRBJ2-1|TRBV12-5
CASGLDRGQGYNEQFF
>once|TRBJ2-1|TRBV27
CASSLGSPDSYNEQFF
>NA|TRBJ1-1|TRBV11-1
CASSMRDGQLMNTEAFF
>NA|TRBJ2-7|TRBV28
CASRGAGADYEQYF
>once|TRBJ2-7|TRBV19
CASSRELTSYEQYF
>NA|TRBJ2-1|TRBV14
CASSHSTGTSGYNEQFF
>NA|TRBJ2-5|TRBV7-9
CASSPTVPPETQYF
>NA|TRBJ1-5|TRBV7-2
CASSKRGTGDSSQPQHF
>NA|TRBJ1-1|TRBV10-1
CASTYAGSEAFF
>NA|TRBJ2-5|TRBV19
CASRPAAGAPPQYF
>once|TRBJ1-4|TRBV6-5
CASNSRGRTNEKLFF
>NA|TRBJ2-1|TRBV28
CASSGRTSGNYNEQFF
>once|TRBJ2-1|TRBV28
CASSFGGSSYNEQFF
>NA|TRBJ2-5|TRBV7-2
CASSGRAGEETQYF
>NA|TRBJ2-1|TRBV10-1
CASSEYRGHPNEQFF
>NA|TRBJ2-1|TRBV18
CASSPPGSGSNEQFF
>NA|TRBJ1-1|TRBV5-1
CASSLSGANTEAFF
>once|TRBJ2-7|TRBV29-1
CSVVPESGSSYEQYF
>NA|TRBJ1-5|TRBV7-2
CAIARGDNQPQHF
>NA|TRBJ1-2|TRBV21-1
CASSKGRPQGYTF
>NA|TRBJ1-4|TRBV5-6
CASRPTGSTNEKLFF
>NA|TRBJ2-7|TRBV6-6
CASSKTGDPYF
>NA|TRBJ2-7|TRBV13
CASSPYLSYEQYF
>NA|TRBJ1-3|TRBV25-1
CASQDRVGGNTIYF
>once|TRBJ1-2|TRBV7-8
CASSLGASGLSYGYTF
>NA|TRBJ2-1|TRBV7-2
CASSPYGGEQFF
>once|TRBJ1-1|TRBV7-3
CASSAQLNTEAFF
>NA|TRBJ2-7|TRBV27
CASRQGSSYEQYF
>once|TRBJ2-5|TRBV7-2
CASSLAGGETQYF
>NA|TRBJ2-7|TRBV7-2
CASSLMWEAYEQYF
>NA|TRBJ2-7|TRBV6-6
CASSYSMGLLYEQYF
>NA|TRBJ1-2|TRBV7-9
CASSLVTGFDNGYTF
>NA|TRBJ1-5|TRBV4-1
CASSQGTPGNQPQHF
>NA|TRBJ2-1|TRBV7-2
CASSQGGSYNEQFF
>NA|TRBJ1-1|TRBV5-1
CASSGRGPGTEAFF
>NA|TRBJ1-2|TRBV11-2
CASRRTGRGYTF
>NA|TRBJ1-4|TRBV28
CASSFRGRLFF
>few|TRBJ2-1|TRBV29-1
CSVRTSGWDEQFF
>NA|TRBJ1-2|TRBV9
CASSVPSDGYTF
>NA|TRBJ1-4|TRBV2
CASSAGHEKLFF
>once|TRBJ2-1|TRBV7-3
CASSLMPASGNEQFF
>NA|TRBJ2-7|TRBV4-3
CASSQVGGSYEQYF
>NA|TRBJ1-2|TRBV29-1
CSVEHHRENHYGYTF
>NA|TRBJ2-6|TRBV5-6
CASSLSSFSGANVLTF
>NA|TRBJ1-1|TRBV6-5
CASSSLLGNTEAFF
>few|TRBJ2-3|TRBV5-6
CASSLAFSGGSTDTQYF
>NA|TRBJ1-1|TRBV5-6
CASSLVGRNTEAFF
>medium-sized|TRBJ2-7|TRBV6-6
CASSYSIPNRGYEQYF
>NA|TRBJ1-1|TRBV20-1
CSARTGAEAFF
>once|TRBJ2-5|TRBV10-3
CAIRNEVGETQYF
>NA|TRBJ1-5|TRBV7-2
CASSPRQGWNQPQHF
>NA|TRBJ2-2|TRBV18
CASTPQGGVHTGELFF
>NA|TRBJ1-4|TRBV9
CASSVVPSTNEKLFF